The subject of this entry is one TCR beta chain. Antigen specificity is unknown. The sample comes from a study of beta chain features in type 1 diabetes. CDR3 length: 17 amino acids. The germline V gene encodes CDR1 SGHVS and CDR2 FQNEAQ. The trim removed 2 bases at V and 5 bases at J, leaving 13 bases unmatched. Stem cell-like memory, regulatory, central memory and naive CD4+ cells were sorted via CD45RO/CCR7/CD25/CD127/CD95/CD27. Of the isolated RNA, all was reverse transcribed, and so the sequenced material was expressed TCRB transcripts. Measured with immunoSEQ multiplex PCR; TCRdb has only the in-frame clones, and not every one. This table has fewer than 110,000 clones, roughly 28% appearing once. Study results and limitations: There was a moderate but significant shortening of TCRB CDR3s in all four CD4+ subsets of Type 1 diabetes patients.

The chain links TRBV7-8 to TRBJ2-5; TRBD2 aligns across 8 bases. Sequencing was carried out using central memory CD4+ T cells from blood. The TCR comes from a young woman with type 1 diabetes. In DNA form, the CDR3 reads TGTGCCAGCAGCTTAACGTCTAGCGGGTGGGCAGGGGAGACCCAGTACTTC. Translating it yields CASSLTSSGWAGETQYF.